This entry lists 3 T cell receptor beta chains sequenced from one sample in a study of CD4 T cells in relation to SARS-CoV-2 and coronaviruses. These TCRs' antigens remain unknown. Here immunoSEQ multiplex PCR was the method, and the copy in TCRdb shows in-frame clones only, minus some. The sample shows approximately 36,000 clones, roughly 80% of them seen only once. Sequenced material: naive CD4+ T cells from PBMCs, cultured in vitro. This sample's subset: naive CD4+ T cells isolated by negative enrichment. These receptors originate from an adult with COVID-19.

The J gene is TRBJ2-3, the V gene TRBV29-1, with 7 bases fitting TRBD1. Germline V gives CDR1 SQVTM, CDR2 ANQGSEA. This CDR3 region has 15 residues. J was trimmed by 4 bases and V by 3 bases; bases with no gene match: 10. CDR3 sequence reads: CSVEPTTGSPDTQYF. The CDR3 nucleotides read TGCAGCGTTGAGCCCACGACAGGGTCCCCAGATACGCAGTATTTT.

This sequence joins TRBV2 and TRBJ1-2; the match to TRBD1 covers 7 bases. Trimming cost V 6 bases and J 3 bases; bases outside gene matches: 7. The CDR3 has 14 residues. CDR1 is SNHLY and CDR2 is FYNNEI in the germline V gene. DNA of the CDR3: TGTGCCAGCAGCCCAGTGGGGACAGACTATGGCTACACCTTC. The encoded protein is CASSPVGTDYGYTF.

The chain links TRBV9 to TRBJ2-3; D remains ambiguous. V was trimmed by 4 bases and J by 8 bases, leaving 14 bases between them. Germline loops: CDR1 SGDLS, CDR2 YYNGEE. The CDR3 covers 13 residues. CDR3 sequence reads: CASSFTTLGTQYF. CDR3 DNA: TGTGCCAGCAGCTTCACTACCCTGGGTACGCAGTATTTT.